This record looks at one T cell receptor beta chain sequence and its context. The data stem from a study of blood T cell repertoires in COVID-19. CDR3 length: 16 amino acids. Between the trimmed V and J ends, which lost 7 bases and 6 bases, there was a span of 22 bases. The V gene's germline CDR1 is LNHDA and CDR2 SQIVND (reference sequence). Data came from immunoSEQ multiplex PCR; TCRdb stores just in-frame clones and leaves some out. The sample contains around 97,000 clones, 70% to 90% of which appear only once. The TCR comes from a man over 45 in a cohort sampled during active COVID-19. The material sequenced was peripheral blood. The rearrangement uses TRBV19 and TRBJ2-1, with D perhaps matching TRBD1 (6 bases). The CDR3 nucleotides read TGTGCCAGTAATAATAGAAGGGGGTCAGGGTCCAATGAGCAGTTCTTC. This codes for CASNNRRGSGSNEQFF.